Following are 17 T cell receptor beta chains from one sample sequenced in a study of T-cell memory formation after mild COVID-19. MiXCR was run by TCRdb on the 5' RACE reads, yielding one entry per CDR3 protein. The sample carries roughly 120,000 distinct CDR3 sequences, about 16% recorded once. Sample: PBMCs or a T cell subset sorted from them (not recorded which). These receptors came from an adult woman who had mild COVID-19 (a few samples of this study predate the infection). Cell type and time point are not known.

CDR3 DNA sequence: TGTGCCAGCTCACCCAATACAGGGGTCTCCTACAATGAGCAGTTCTTC. Translated: CASSPNTGVSYNEQFF. V and J are TRBV18 and TRBJ2-1; TRBD1 matches at 7 bases. V lost 3 bases to trimming and J lost 0 bases; unmatched junction nucleotides: 5. The CDR3 spans 16 residues. CDR1 KGHSH and CDR2 LQKENI come from the germline V gene.

This clonotype was counted a few times. The chain joins TRBV5-1 to TRBJ2-3; 8 nucleotides match TRBD1. CDR3 length: 15 residues. J lost 1 base, V lost 4 bases, and 5 bases had no gene match. In germline, CDR1 is SGHRS, CDR2 YFSETQ. For the CDR3, the DNA is TGCGCCAGCAGCCCGGACAGGGTTCGCACAGATACGCAGTATTTT. Its translation: CASSPDRVRTDTQYF.

This clonotype has only a few counts. The chain employs TRBV29-1 and TRBJ2-1; 10 nucleotides match TRBD1. The CDR3 loop spans 13 amino acids. With V trimmed by 7 bases and J by 8 bases, 8 bases remained unmatched. The germline V gene has CDR1 SQVTM and CDR2 ANQGSEA. The CDR3 loop reads CSAIPTGGYEQFF. The CDR3 DNA sequence: TGCAGCGCCATCCCGACAGGGGGCTATGAGCAGTTCTTC.

V and J are TRBV4-1 and TRBJ2-1, with TRBD2 as a possible D gene (5 bases). Germline assignment: CDR1 MGHRA and CDR2 YSYEKL. The ends were cut back, 0 bases at V and 6 bases at J, with 15 bases in the middle. This CDR3 contains 16 residues. This chain's CDR3 is CASSQDLGVGPNEQFF. CDR3 DNA: TGCGCCAGCAGCCAAGATCTGGGAGTTGGGCCCAATGAGCAGTTCTTC.

The sample holds a few counts of this clonotype. The rearrangement links TRBV5-1 to TRBJ1-1, with D uncertain. The germline V and J ends were trimmed by 4 bases and 1 base, with 14 bases remaining between them. The CDR3 spans 15 residues. Germline V gene data show CDR1 as SGHRS and CDR2 as YFSETQ. This CDR3 is CASSPFGDRNTEAFF. The CDR3 nucleotides read TGCGCCAGCAGCCCATTCGGGGATCGGAACACTGAAGCTTTCTTT.

CDR3 coding DNA: TGCAGCGTTGAAGATAGGACTAGCGGGGACAGCTACGAGCAGTACTTC. Its translation is CSVEDRTSGDSYEQYF. The gene calls are TRBV29-1 and TRBJ2-7; 12 bases fit TRBD2. Trimming removed 0 bases from V and 3 bases from J; junction bases left unmatched: 6. The CDR3 runs 16 residues. CDR1 and CDR2 from the germline V gene are SQVTM and ANQGSEA.

CDR3 nucleotides: TGTGCCAGCAGCTTCCAATCGTGGGCTAGCGGGCTCCTAGCCAAAAACATTCAGTACTTC. Amino acid sequence: CASSFQSWASGLLAKNIQYF. This chain links TRBV7-9 with TRBJ2-4; 8 bases line up with TRBD2. Germline CDR1 reads SEHNR; CDR2 reads FQNEAQ (reference sequence). This CDR3 comprises 20 residues. The trim removed 3 bases at V and 0 bases at J, leaving 16 bases unmatched.

In its sample, this clonotype was seen a few times. This chain connects TRBV7-3 to TRBJ2-1, with D possibly being TRBD2 (6 bases). V lost 1 base to trimming and J lost 8 bases, with 12 bases between them. Germline V gives CDR1 SGHTA, CDR2 FQGTGA. CDR3 length equals 14 residues. CDR3 residues: CASSLNSASDEQFF. CDR3 bases: TGTGCCAGCAGCTTAAATTCAGCTAGCGATGAGCAGTTCTTC.

In its sample, this clonotype was seen many times. The CDR3, as DNA: TGTGCCAGCAGTTGGACAGGGATAGGCTACGAGCAGTACTTC. Translated, it gives CASSWTGIGYEQYF. The chain recombines TRBV27 with TRBJ2-7; 8 bases are a match to TRBD1. This CDR3 is 14 amino acids long. The V gene's germline CDR1 is MNHEY and CDR2 SMNVEV (reference sequence). V lost 4 bases to trimming and J lost 3 bases; unmatched junction nucleotides: 5.

The gene calls are TRBV6-5 and TRBJ2-2; TRBD2 is a possible D gene (5 bases). This CDR3 has 14 amino acids. V lost 2 bases and J lost 7, with 11 bases in between. In germline, CDR1 is MNHEY, CDR2 SVGAGI. The CDR3 DNA follows: TGTGCCAGCAGTTACGACCGAGGGATCGGGGAGCTGTTTTTT. Protein: CASSYDRGIGELFF.

The table lists this clonotype with a few counts. The CDR3 nucleotides read TGTGCCAGCAGCCAAGAAATGACTGCACTAGCGGGGGCGGCTCAAGAGACCCAGTACTTC. This sequence encodes CASSQEMTALAGAAQETQYF. The J gene is TRBJ2-5, the V gene TRBV4-2; 11 bases are shared with TRBD2. After removal of 0 bases from V and 2 bases from J, the junction contained 14 bases not matched to a gene. This CDR3 spans 20 amino acids. CDR1 is LGHNA, CDR2 YNFKEQ, per germline.

The V and J genes are TRBV6-5 and TRBJ1-5, with D possibly TRBD1 on 5 matching bases. Germline CDR1 reads MNHEY; CDR2 reads SVGAGI. With 2 bases removed from V and 6 bases from J, the gap between germline ends came to 8 bases. The CDR3 is made up of 13 amino acids. The CDR3 region has the DNA TGTGCCAGCAGTTACAGCGGGGCTCAGCCCCAGCATTTT. Protein sequence: CASSYSGAQPQHF.

V usage is TRBV7-9 and J usage is TRBJ2-7, with D possibly being TRBD1 (5 bases). Germline V gene data show CDR1 as SEHNR and CDR2 as FQNEAQ (reference sequence). Trimming left V 1 base short and J 6 bases short, with 13 bases between. The CDR3 is made up of 14 amino acids. The CDR3 reads CASSLGPGQGEQYF. The CDR3 nucleotides are TGTGCCAGCAGCTTAGGTCCAGGGCAAGGCGAGCAGTACTTC. Drawing the rest from reference TRBV7-9 and TRBJ2-7, the complete variable domain is DTGVSQNPRHKITKRGQNVTFRCDPISEHNRLYWYRQTLGQGPEFLTYFQNEAQLEKSRLLSDRFSAERPKGSFSTLEIQRTEQGDSAMYLCASSLGPGQGEQYFGPGTRLTVT.

This clonotype was observed a handful of times. This chain connects TRBV7-3 to TRBJ2-2; D unclear. V was shortened by 5 bases and J by 4 bases, with 14 bases between the two germline ends. There are 15 residues in the CDR3. Germline CDR1 reads SGHTA; CDR2 reads FQGTGA. This CDR3 is CASSPQSSATGELFF. The CDR3 region has the DNA TGTGCCAGCAGCCCGCAGAGTAGTGCCACCGGGGAGCTGTTTTTT.

This clonotype occurred a few times. This chain links TRBV20-1 with TRBJ2-1; D gene ambiguous. V was shortened by 6 bases and J by 3 bases, with 12 bases between the two germline ends. Germline loops: CDR1 DFQATT, CDR2 SNEGSKA (reference sequence). The CDR3 loop spans 13 amino acids. The CDR3 loop is CSAPVYSYNEQFF. The CDR3 DNA sequence: TGCAGTGCCCCAGTTTACAGCTACAATGAGCAGTTCTTC.

The CDR3 nucleotides are TGTGCCAGCAGCTTAGCGGAGTATCAGCCCCAGCATTTT. Translated, it gives CASSLAEYQPQHF. The chain carries TRBV7-6 and TRBJ1-5, with D hard to call. The CDR3 is 13 amino acids. Trimming took 0 bases from V and 5 from J, leaving 5 bases between them. Per the germline V gene, CDR1 is SGHVS and CDR2 is FNYEAQ.

The chain employs TRBV7-9 and TRBJ2-1, with D uncertain. CDR3 length: 16 amino acids. The germline V and J ends were trimmed by 5 bases and 0 bases, with 14 bases remaining between them. Germline CDR1 and CDR2: SEHNR and FQNEAQ (reference sequence). CDR3 residues: CASSPLDGSSYNEQFF. CDR3 nucleotides: TGTGCCAGCAGCCCCTTGGACGGCAGCTCCTACAATGAGCAGTTCTTC.